The rows below give T cell receptor beta chains drawn from one sample of a study of naive and memory T cell subsets. TCRdb fed the UMI-ligation and nested PCR reads into MiXCR, producing one record per CDR3 protein. The top ten hold approximately 0.9% of the sample, which has about 120,000 distinct CDR3 sequences, 30% to 45% seen once. What was sequenced was central memory CD4+ T cells from blood. All receptors derive from a human donor in good health. Both conserved end residues are part of each CDR3. D genes are given only for firm matches. A row's size may be missing; if present it is once, few, many or a size class.

>many|TRBV7-2|TRBD2|TRBJ2-1
TGTGCCAGCAGCTTAGAAGGTATTAGCGGGAGTCCCTACAATGAGCAGTTCTTC
CASSLEGISGSPYNEQFF
>few|TRBV5-1|NA|TRBJ2-7
TGCGCCAGCAGCCGTAGGACACAAGACCCCTACGAGCAGTACTTC
CASSRRTQDPYEQYF
>NA|TRBV12-3/TRBV12-4|TRBD2|TRBJ2-3
TGTGCCAGCAGAAGGACTAGTTCGGTTACGCAGTATTTT
CASRRTSSVTQYF
>few|TRBV3-1|TRBD2|TRBJ2-1
TGTGCCAGCAGCCCGGGACTAGCGGGAGTTGGTGAGCAGTTCTTC
CASSPGLAGVGEQFF
>few|TRBV6-1|TRBD1|TRBJ1-5
TGTGCCAGCACCCTGACAGGGGTCCGGGATCAGCCCCAGCATTTT
CASTLTGVRDQPQHF
>once|TRBV20-1|NA|TRBJ2-1
TGCAGTGCCCCTACGGGCCAGTCGGGGAATGAGCAGTTCTTC
CSAPTGQSGNEQFF
>NA|TRBV18|NA|TRBJ1-4
TGTGCCAGCTCACCGGGAGCCGGTGGCAACGAAAAACTGTTTTTT
CASSPGAGGNEKLFF
>NA|TRBV28|TRBD2|TRBJ2-1
TGTGCCAGCAGTTTGGAGGTAGCGGGAGGGTTAAGCTCCTACAATGAGCAGTTCTTC
CASSLEVAGGLSSYNEQFF
>NA|TRBV3-1|TRBD2|TRBJ2-7
TGTGCCAGCAGCCAAGTGGGGTTCTGGACTAGCGGGACCTACGAGCAGTACTTC
CASSQVGFWTSGTYEQYF
>few|TRBV28|NA|TRBJ2-7
TGTGCCAGCAGTTTAAGAGCGGAGAGCTCCTACGAGCAGTACTTC
CASSLRAESSYEQYF
>NA|TRBV19|TRBD1|TRBJ2-3
TGTGCCAGTACTTACTCGGACAGGGGGTCAGATACGCAGTATTTT
CASTYSDRGSDTQYF
>NA|TRBV20-1|NA|TRBJ1-1
TGCAGTGCTAGCAACTTATTGGGGGGCATCACTGAAGCTTTCTTT
CSASNLLGGITEAFF
>few|TRBV12-3/TRBV12-4|NA|TRBJ2-7
TGTGCCAGCAGACACGGTCCCTACGAGCAGTACTTC
CASRHGPYEQYF
>NA|TRBV3-1|NA|TRBJ2-7
TGTGCCAGCAGCCAACAGGTTACGACCTACGAGCAGTACTTC
CASSQQVTTYEQYF
>once|TRBV18|NA|TRBJ2-7
TGTGCCAGCTCACACAGGGATGGCGAGCAGTACTTC
CASSHRDGEQYF
>NA|TRBV19|NA|TRBJ2-2
TGTGCCAGTACAGCCAGGGGGGGCACCGGGGAGCTGTTTTTT
CASTARGGTGELFF
>NA|TRBV5-4|NA|TRBJ2-2
TGTGCCAGCAGGTGGGGGTACACCGGGGAGCTGTTTTTT
CASRWGYTGELFF
>NA|TRBV9|NA|TRBJ2-1
TGTGCCAGCAGCGTAGAGGCGTTATCCTACAATGAGCAGTTCTTC
CASSVEALSYNEQFF
>few|TRBV20-1|NA|TRBJ1-4
TGCAGTGCTAGGCCGGGAGGGGCGGCTGAAAAACTGTTTTTT
CSARPGGAAEKLFF
>NA|TRBV29-1|TRBD1|TRBJ1-2
TGCAGCGCTGCTTCGGGACAGGGTCGATATGGCTACACCTTC
CSAASGQGRYGYTF
>few|TRBV6-5|NA|TRBJ1-1
TGTGCCAGCAGTTACTCGAGGGAGGCAGAAGCTTTCTTT
CASSYSREAEAFF
>NA|TRBV12-3/TRBV12-4|NA|TRBJ1-1
TGTGCCAGCAGTTTCTGGGTCACTGAAGCTTTCTTT
CASSFWVTEAFF
>few|TRBV20-1|NA|TRBJ2-6
TGCAGTGCGGGAGCTGGGGCCAACGTCCTGACTTTC
CSAGAGANVLTF
>few|TRBV19|NA|TRBJ1-4
TGTGCCAGTAGTATAAGTGAAAAACTGTTTTTT
CASSISEKLFF
>few|TRBV20-1|TRBD2|TRBJ2-1
TGCAGTGCTAGAGATTCGGGGGGGCAAGTTAATGAGCAGTTCTTC
CSARDSGGQVNEQFF
>few|TRBV12-3/TRBV12-4|NA|TRBJ1-4
TGTGCCAGCAGTTTAGCCGGGACTGAAAAACTGTTTTTT
CASSLAGTEKLFF
>NA|TRBV12-3/TRBV12-4|NA|TRBJ2-7
TGTGCCAGCAGTTTAGGGTCAGGGGTGAGCGAGCAGTACTTC
CASSLGSGVSEQYF
>NA|TRBV7-9|TRBD1|TRBJ2-3
TGTGCCAGCAGCCTGGACAGGGGGCGGCCCACGCAGTATTTT
CASSLDRGRPTQYF
>few|TRBV5-1|NA|TRBJ2-1
TGCGCCAGCAGTCCCAAAAACAGGGTCTACTACAATGAGCAGTTCTTC
CASSPKNRVYYNEQFF
>NA|TRBV20-1|TRBD2|TRBJ2-3
TGCAGTGCTAGACCAGGGGCTAGCGGGAGTAGGGATACGCAGTATTTT
CSARPGASGSRDTQYF